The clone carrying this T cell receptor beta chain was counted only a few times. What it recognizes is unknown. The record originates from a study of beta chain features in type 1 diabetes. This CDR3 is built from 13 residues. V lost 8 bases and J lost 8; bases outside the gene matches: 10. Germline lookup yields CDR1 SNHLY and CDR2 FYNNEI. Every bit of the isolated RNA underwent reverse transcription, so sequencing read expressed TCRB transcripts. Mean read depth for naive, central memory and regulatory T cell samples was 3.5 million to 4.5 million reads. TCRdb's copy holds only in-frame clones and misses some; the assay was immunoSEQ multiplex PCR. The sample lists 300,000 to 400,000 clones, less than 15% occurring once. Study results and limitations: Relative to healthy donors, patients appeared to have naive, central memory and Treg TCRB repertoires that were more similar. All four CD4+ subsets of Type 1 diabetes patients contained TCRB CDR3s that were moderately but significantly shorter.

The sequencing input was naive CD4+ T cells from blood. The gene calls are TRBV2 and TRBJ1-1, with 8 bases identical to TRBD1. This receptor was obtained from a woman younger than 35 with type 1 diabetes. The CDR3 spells CASGLRRTGEAFF. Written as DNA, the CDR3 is TGTGCCAGCGGCCTTCGCAGGACAGGGGAAGCTTTCTTT.